The T cell receptor beta chain under discussion was sequenced for a study of T cell responses to AZD1222 COVID-19 vaccine (dated by TCRdb to about 2021). Study-level background: AZD1222 recipients given second doses at about 4 weeks or at about 12 weeks were pooled, since spike-specific TCR depth and breadth were not found to differ between the two schedules. A total of around 240 trial participants underwent TCR sequencing, of whom 200 to 220 had received two doses of AZD1222 and about 26 had received two doses of the MenACWY control vaccine. Enrollment into the trials was organized by age into subgroups of 18-55, 56-69 and 70-plus years, and those subgroups contained around 150, 28 and 57 TCR-sequenced participants, respectively.

The CDR3 regions of human TCRbeta chains were analyzed by immunosequencing. Per the source publication's procedure: TCRs in the repertoires were compared against a reference library of SARS-CoV-2-specific TCRs that had been generated with the MIRA antigen-specificity platform. Breadth was defined as the fraction of unique TCRs that were SARS-CoV-2-associated. Depth was defined as the fraction of total T cells that were SARS-CoV-2-associated. Each spike-specific TCR was assigned to its reactive spike region and to a CD4 or CD8 class using the MIRA data. Log10-transformed breadth and depth values were compared by one-way ANOVA with Sidak's multiple comparisons tests. Held by TCRdb, this immuneACCESS table contains in-frame sequences only and omits some clones. Under half of the omission traces to an unresolved V gene where checked; the cause of the rest is unknown. The D gene and trimming were derived from the DNA, and the V and J assignments and clone size from that table. The sample records 75,000 to 95,000 clones, roughly 81% of which are singletons. The ten largest clones add up to more than 10% of the sample.

General findings and caveats noted by the study authors: Only a handful of AZD1222 recipients were SARS-CoV-2 seropositive at baseline, limiting conclusions about previously exposed vaccinees. CD4 TCRs associated with the vaccine covered the entire spike protein, and the dominant responses were in regions 160-218 and 743-854. After two AZD1222 doses, spike-specific TCR breadth and depth were significantly higher than at day 0 and than in MenACWY recipients. Reportedly, close to half of the unique spike-specific TCRs recognized epitopes lying outside the regions that are mutated in the B.1.351 and B.1.1.7 variants. In the small 56-69-year group, the increase in depth fell short of significance, most likely because of low power. No day 14 peak-response samples were available, so repertoires were characterized only after the peak T cell response. Participants were mostly white British and included more females than males, and it was suggested by the authors that clonal diversity may have been underestimated.

About this clone itself: The antigen it binds to is not known. No base-level quality is on record; no much larger clone is a single base apart.

The CDR3 contains 13 residues, cysteine and phenylalanine counted. CDR3 DNA is the only sequence kept; it has 39 bases, read in frame from the first base. V and J are truncated by 5 bases and 6 bases respectively, leaving an intervening sequence of 10 bases. According to the germline V gene, CDR1 reads SGHTA and CDR2 reads FQGTGA. The time point label, as the study defines it: baseline before first vaccination. Samples from vaccinated people were obtained from the UK trials COV001 and COV002, which included a single-blind randomized controlled phase 2/3 trial of AZD1222 (ChAdOx1 nCoV-19) in healthy adults. For TCRbeta chain sequencing, PBMC samples from trial participants were taken at day 0 and at day 28 after the second dose.

Recombination joined TRBV7-3 with TRBJ2-2; 5 matching bases give a weak D call of TRBD2. The receptor's source is an adult in good health. The starting material was peripheral blood, obtained on day 0 of AZD1222 vaccination. The DNA reads TGTGCCAGCAGCGCCGACGGGGCCGGGGAGCTGTTTTTT. It translates to CASSADGAGELFF.